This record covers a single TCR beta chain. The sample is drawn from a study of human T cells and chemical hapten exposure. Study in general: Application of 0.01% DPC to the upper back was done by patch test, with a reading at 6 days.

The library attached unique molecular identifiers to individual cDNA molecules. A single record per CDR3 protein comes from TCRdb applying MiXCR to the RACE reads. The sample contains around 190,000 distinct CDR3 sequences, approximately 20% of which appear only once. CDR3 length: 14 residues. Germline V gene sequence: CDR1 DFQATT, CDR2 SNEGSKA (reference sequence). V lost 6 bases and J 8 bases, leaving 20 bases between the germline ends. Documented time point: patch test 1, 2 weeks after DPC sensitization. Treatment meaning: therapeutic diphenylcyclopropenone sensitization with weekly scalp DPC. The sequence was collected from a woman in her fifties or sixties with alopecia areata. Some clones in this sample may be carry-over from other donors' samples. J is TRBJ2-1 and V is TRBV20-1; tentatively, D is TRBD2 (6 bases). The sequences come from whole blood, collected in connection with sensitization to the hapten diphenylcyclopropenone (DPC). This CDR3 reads CSALSGSGRDEQFF. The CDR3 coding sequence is TGCAGTGCGCTTAGCGGATCCGGTCGGGATGAGCAGTTCTTC.